A single sample is the source of the 4 T cell receptor beta chains below, sequenced in a study of shared clonotypes between healthy human individuals. Produced via immunoSEQ multiplex PCR; TCRdb's table is partial and in-frame only. Altogether hundreds of thousands of clones are present, around 67% being singletons, with the ten largest covering 1.7%. The sample taken for sequencing was memory CD4+ T cells sorted from blood. Subset meaning: CD45RA-negative fraction. These receptor sequences come from a woman under 40 in good health.

This chain links TRBV6-1 with TRBJ2-1; D remains unclear. The germline V gene encodes CDR1 MNHNS and CDR2 SASEGT. The germline V and J ends were trimmed by 6 bases and 5 bases, with 17 bases remaining between them. This CDR3 region has 15 residues. The DNA of the CDR3 is TGTGCCAGCAGCTTACGGACGACGGCGAACAATGAGCAGTTCTTC. Translating it yields CASSLRTTANNEQFF.

About this clone: Other nucleotide sequences from this sample produce the same CDR3. The V call is TRBV28, the J call TRBJ1-1, with D perhaps matching TRBD1 (5 bases). There are 14 residues in the CDR3. From germline, CDR1 is MDHEN and CDR2 SYDVKM. Trimming took 6 bases from V and 2 from J, leaving 13 bases between them. The CDR3 loop reads CASSPGTANTEAFF. Here the CDR3 DNA reads TGTGCCAGCAGCCCCGGGACGGCAAACACTGAAGCTTTCTTT. Using reference TRBV28 and TRBJ1-1 for the parts outside the CDR3, the full variable domain is DVKVTQSSRYLVKRTGEKVFLECVQDMDHENMFWYRQDPGLGLRLIYFSYDVKMKEKGDIPEGYSVSREKKERFSLILESASTNQTSMYLCASSPGTANTEAFFGQGTRLTVV.

The chain uses TRBV7-8 and TRBJ2-7; D might be TRBD1 (6 bases). Germline-derived CDR1 and CDR2 are SGHVS and FQNEAQ. Between the trimmed V and J ends, which lost 1 base and 0 bases, there was a span of 13 bases. The length of the CDR3 is 16 residues. The CDR3 reads CASSLDRAPSSYEQYF. The CDR3 DNA reads TGTGCCAGCAGCTTAGACAGGGCCCCGAGCTCCTACGAGCAGTACTTC.

V is TRBV7-9 and J is TRBJ2-5; D unresolved. The germline CDR1 and CDR2 sequences are SEHNR and FQNEAQ (reference sequence). This CDR3 is 13 amino acids long. V was clipped by 8 bases and J by 1 base, with 11 bases between them. DNA for the CDR3: TGTGCCAGCGGGCTGACCATCCAAGAGACCCAGTACTTC. Translating gives CASGLTIQETQYF.